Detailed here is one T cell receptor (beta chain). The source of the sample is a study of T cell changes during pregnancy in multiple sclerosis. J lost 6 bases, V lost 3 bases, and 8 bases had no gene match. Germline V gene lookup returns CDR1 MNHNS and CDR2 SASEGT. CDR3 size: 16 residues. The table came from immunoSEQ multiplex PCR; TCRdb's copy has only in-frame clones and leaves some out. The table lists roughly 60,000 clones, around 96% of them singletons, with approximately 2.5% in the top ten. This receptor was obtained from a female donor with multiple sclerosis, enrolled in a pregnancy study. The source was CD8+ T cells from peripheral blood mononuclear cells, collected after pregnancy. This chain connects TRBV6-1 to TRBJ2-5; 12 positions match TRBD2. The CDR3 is CASSDPSGRAVKTQYF. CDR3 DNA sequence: TGTGCCAGCAGTGATCCTAGCGGGAGGGCCGTAAAGACCCAGTACTTC.